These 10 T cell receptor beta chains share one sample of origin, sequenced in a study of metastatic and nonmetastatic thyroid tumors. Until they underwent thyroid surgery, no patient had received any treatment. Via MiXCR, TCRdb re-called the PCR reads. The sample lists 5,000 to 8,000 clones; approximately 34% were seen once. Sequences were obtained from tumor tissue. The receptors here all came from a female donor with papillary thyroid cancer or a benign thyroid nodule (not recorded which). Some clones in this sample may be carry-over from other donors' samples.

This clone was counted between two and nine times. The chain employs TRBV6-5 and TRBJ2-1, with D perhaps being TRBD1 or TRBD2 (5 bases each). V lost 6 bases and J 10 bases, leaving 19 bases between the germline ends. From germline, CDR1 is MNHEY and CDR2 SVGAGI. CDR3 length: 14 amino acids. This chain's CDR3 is CASRLPGATREQFF. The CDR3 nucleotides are TGTGCCAGCAGATTACCCGGGGCCACCCGCGAGCAGTTCTTC.

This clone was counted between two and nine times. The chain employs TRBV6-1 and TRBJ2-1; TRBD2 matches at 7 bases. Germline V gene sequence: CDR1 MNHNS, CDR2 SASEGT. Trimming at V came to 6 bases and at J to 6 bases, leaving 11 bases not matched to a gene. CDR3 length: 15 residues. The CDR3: CASRSSGQRFNEQFF. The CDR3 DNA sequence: TGTGCCAGCAGGTCTAGCGGTCAGAGGTTCAATGAGCAGTTCTTC.

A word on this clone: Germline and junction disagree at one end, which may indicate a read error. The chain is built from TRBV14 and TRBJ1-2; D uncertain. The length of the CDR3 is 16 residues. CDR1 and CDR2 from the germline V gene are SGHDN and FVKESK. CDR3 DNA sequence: TGCGCCAGCAGCGCCATGGGCCTTCAGTGGTGGTATGGCTACACCTTC. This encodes CASSAMGLQWWYGYTF.

In nucleotides, the CDR3 is TGTGCCAGCAGCTTAGATCTTGGTGGACCTTACAATGAGCAGTTCTTC. Protein product: CASSLDLGGPYNEQFF. The chain links TRBV11-2 to TRBJ2-1; D uncertain. Trimming stripped 0 bases from V and 4 bases from J, with 13 bases between. Germline V CDR1 and CDR2: SGHAT, FQNNGV. This CDR3 spans 16 amino acids.

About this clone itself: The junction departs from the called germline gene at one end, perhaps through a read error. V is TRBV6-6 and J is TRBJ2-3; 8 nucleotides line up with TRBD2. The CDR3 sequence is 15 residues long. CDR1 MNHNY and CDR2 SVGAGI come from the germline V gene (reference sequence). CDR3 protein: CASIYGGAGTDTQYF. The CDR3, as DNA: TGTGCCAGCATTTACGGGGGGGCGGGCACAGATACGCAGTATTTT.

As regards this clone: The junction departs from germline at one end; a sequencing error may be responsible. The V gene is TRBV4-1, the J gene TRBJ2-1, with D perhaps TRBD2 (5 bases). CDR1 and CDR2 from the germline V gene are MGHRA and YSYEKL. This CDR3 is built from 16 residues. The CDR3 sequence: CASSQGGSSPYNEKFF. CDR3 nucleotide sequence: TGCGCCAGCAGCCAAGGCGGATCTAGCCCCTACAATGAGAAGTTTTTC.

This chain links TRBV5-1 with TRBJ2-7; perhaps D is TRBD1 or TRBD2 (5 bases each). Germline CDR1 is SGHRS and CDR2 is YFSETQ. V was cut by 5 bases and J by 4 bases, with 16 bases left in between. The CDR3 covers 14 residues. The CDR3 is CASRSGTAAYEQYF. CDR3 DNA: TGCGCCAGCAGATCCGGGACGGCGGCATACGAGCAGTACTTC.

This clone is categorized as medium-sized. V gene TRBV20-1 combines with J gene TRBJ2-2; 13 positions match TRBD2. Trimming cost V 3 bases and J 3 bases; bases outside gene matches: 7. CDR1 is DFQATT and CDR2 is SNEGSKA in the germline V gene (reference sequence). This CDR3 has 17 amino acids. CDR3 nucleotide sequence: TGCAGTGCTAGTCGTGGACTAGCGGGAGTCGACACCGGGGAGCTGTTTTTT. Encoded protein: CSASRGLAGVDTGELFF.

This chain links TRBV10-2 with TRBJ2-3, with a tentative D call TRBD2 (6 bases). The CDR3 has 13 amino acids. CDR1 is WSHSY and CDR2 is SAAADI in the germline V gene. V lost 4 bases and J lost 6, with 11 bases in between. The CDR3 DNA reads TGCGCCAGCAGTGTACTGGGGAGGGATACGCAGTATTTT. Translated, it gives CASSVLGRDTQYF.

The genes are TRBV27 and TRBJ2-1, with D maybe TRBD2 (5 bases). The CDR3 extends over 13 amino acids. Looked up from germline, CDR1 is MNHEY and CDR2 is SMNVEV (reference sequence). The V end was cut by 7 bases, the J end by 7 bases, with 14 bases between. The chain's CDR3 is CASTRLSGNEQFF. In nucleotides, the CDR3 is TGTGCCAGCACCCGACTATCGGGGAATGAGCAGTTCTTC.